The next 26 T cell receptor beta chains were all read from a single sample in a study of T cell clonality in common variable immunodeficiency. Regarding the study as a whole: In common variable immunodeficiency, TCR beta chains reportedly carried fewer deletions and N-nucleotide insertions.

Only in-frame clones appear in the TCRdb table, and some are missing; sequencing was by immunoSEQ multiplex PCR. Listed here are 30,000 to 40,000 clones without any singletons, the top ten holding 5.5% to 7%. Their antigens are not known. The source material was peripheral blood mononuclear cells. These receptors originate from a human donor with common variable immunodeficiency.

About this clone: Read data end 3 residues before the CDR3 end; the end is taken from the germline J gene. The chain carries TRBV7-2 and TRBJ2-5; D not certain. V was trimmed by 2 bases and J by 1 base, leaving 8 bases between them. Germline lookup yields CDR1 SGHTA and CDR2 FQGNSA. The CDR3 spans 14 residues. This chain's CDR3 is CASSLIAAQETQYF. CDR3 DNA (partial): TGTGCCAGCAGCTTAATAGCAGCCCAAGAGACC. The variable domain in full, completed from reference TRBV7-2 and TRBJ2-5, reads GAGVSQSPSNKVTEKGKDVELRCDPISGHTALYWYRQSLGQGLEFLIYFQGNSAPDKSGLPSDRFSAERTGGSVSTLTIQRTQQEDSAVYLCASSLIAAQETQYFGPGTRLLVL.

On this clone: A far larger clone is off by one base, so a read error is likely. The read stops 3 residues short of the end of the CDR3; the missing end is completed from the germline J gene. The same CDR3 arises from other DNA sequences in this sample as well. V usage is TRBV7-6 and J usage is TRBJ1-2, with TRBD1 as a possible D gene (5 bases). Germline-derived CDR1 and CDR2 are SGHVS and FNYEAQ. The CDR3 consists of 13 residues. Trimming stripped 3 bases from V and 2 bases from J, with 7 bases between. CDR3 sequence reads: CASSFSGNYGYTF. CDR3 DNA (partial): TGTGCCAGCAGCTTCTCAGGGAACTATGGC.

This clone was counted at least ten times. The observed sequence ends 3 residues before the CDR3 terminus, with the missing tail filled in from the germline J gene. V usage is TRBV18 and J usage is TRBJ1-6; D might be TRBD1 (5 bases). The CDR3 is 14 residues long. Germline CDR1 KGHSH, CDR2 LQKENI. V lost 2 bases, J lost 6 bases, and 8 bases lay in between. CDR3 sequence reads: CASSPETANSPLHF. CDR3 DNA (partial): TGTGCCAGCTCACCAGAGACAGCTAATTCACCC.

Points on this clone: The CDR3 end is not reached by the read, which stops 3 residues before it; the germline J gene fills it in. The rearrangement joins TRBV19 to TRBJ2-3; 9 bases align to TRBD2. Per the germline V gene, CDR1 is LNHDA and CDR2 is SQIVND (reference sequence). V lost 9 bases, J lost 2 bases, and 6 bases stayed unmatched. This CDR3 region has 14 residues. Incomplete CDR3 DNA: TGTGCCAGCAGGTTAGCGGGAGACACAGATACG. This sequence encodes CASRLAGDTDT. The complete CDR3 sequence is CASRLAGDTDTQYF. The complete variable domain, with remaining parts taken from reference TRBV19 and TRBJ2-3, reads DGGITQSPKYLFRKEGQNVTLSCEQNLNHDAMYWYRQDPGQGLRLIYYSQIVNDFQKGDIAEGYSVSREKKESFPLTVTSAQKNPTAFYLCASRLAGDTDTQYFGPGTRLTVL.

At least ten counts were recorded for this clone. The CDR3 sequence is CASGSGTGSYEQYF. The CDR3 bases that were read are TGTGCTAGTGGTTCCGGGACAGGGTCCTACGAG. The chain uses TRBV12-5 and TRBJ2-7, with 9 bases aligning to TRBD1. The read gets to within 3 residues of the CDR3 end, and the germline J gene fills in the rest. Trimming cost V 4 bases and J 1 base; bases outside gene matches: 2. The CDR3 loop spans 14 amino acids. Germline loops: CDR1 LGHNT, CDR2 FRNRAP.

In its sample, this clone is medium-sized. The read ends 3 residues shy of where the CDR3 ends; the end is completed using the germline J gene. This chain connects TRBV20-1 to TRBJ2-4; 7 bases are a match to TRBD2. The CDR3 loop spans 11 amino acids. Germline-derived CDR1 and CDR2 are DFQATT and SNEGSKA (reference sequence). J was trimmed by 6 bases and V by 7 bases; bases with no gene match: 3. CDR3 DNA, as far as it was read: TGCAGTGTTGCTAGCGGAAACATT. It specifies CSVASGNI. The full CDR3 protein reads CSVASGNIQYF.

The sequenced part of the CDR3 DNA is TGTGCCAGCAGCCAATCCCCTCAGGGTCCCTACGAG. Translation: CASSQSPQGPYE. The full CDR3 protein reads CASSQSPQGPYEQYF. J is TRBJ2-7 and V is TRBV4-2, with D possibly TRBD1 on 5 matching bases. The read ends 3 residues shy of where the CDR3 ends; the end is completed using the germline J gene. Germline lookup yields CDR1 LGHNA and CDR2 YNFKEQ. Deletions cut 2 bases from V and 2 bases from J, with 13 bases between. CDR3 length: 15 amino acids.

This clone was recorded at least ten times. Read sequence stops 3 residues before the CDR3 end, and the germline J gene provides the missing end. The V gene is TRBV20-1, the J gene TRBJ2-5; 7 bases line up with TRBD1. Unmatched junction bases numbered 6, after V lost 0 bases and J lost 2 bases. This CDR3 has 15 residues. Germline CDR1 reads DFQATT; CDR2 reads SNEGSKA (reference sequence). CDR3 DNA, as far as it was read: TGCAGTGCTAGAGACTCGGACAGGCCTCAAGAGACC. This translates into CSARDSDRPQET. Given in full, the CDR3 is CSARDSDRPQETQYF.

A few counts support this clone. The read ends 3 residues shy of where the CDR3 ends; the end is completed using the germline J gene. V and J are TRBV7-2 and TRBJ2-7; 7 nucleotides agree with TRBD1. The germline V gene has CDR1 SGHTA and CDR2 FQGNSA. The CDR3 spans 15 residues. V lost 5 bases, J lost 3 bases, and 10 bases stayed unmatched. The part of the CDR3 DNA that was read is TGTGCCAGCAGCCTGTGGGCAGGGGGTGGCTACGAG. Translation: CASSLWAGGGYE. The whole CDR3 reads CASSLWAGGGYEQYF.

In regard to this clone: The read falls 3 residues short of the CDR3 end, and the missing part is taken from the germline J gene. The chain employs TRBV19 and TRBJ2-1; 11 bases line up with TRBD2. Losses at the gene ends were 3 bases for V and 7 bases for J; bases not matched to a gene: 14. This CDR3 region has 18 residues. Germline CDR1 reads LNHDA; CDR2 reads SQIVND (reference sequence). The CDR3 bases that were read are TGTGCCAGTAGTATGGATAACCTAGCGGGAGGCTGGGGGAATGAG. Its protein is CASSMDNLAGGWGNE. The complete CDR3 reads CASSMDNLAGGWGNEQFF.

This clone appeared many times. The observed sequence ends 3 residues before the CDR3 terminus, with the missing tail filled in from the germline J gene. The chain links TRBV6-2 or TRBV6-3 to TRBJ2-2; TRBD1 might be the D (5 bases). This CDR3 spans 15 amino acids. The germline gives CDR1 MNHEY, CDR2 SVGEGT. The V and J ends lost 2 bases and 6 bases respectively, with 13 bases between them. The CDR3 sequence: CASSYRQGGPGELFF. Partial CDR3 DNA: TGTGCCAGCAGTTACAGGCAGGGTGGGCCCGGGGAG.

This clone was detected ten times or more. Sequencing ends 3 residues short of the CDR3 end; the germline J gene provides the rest. The V gene is TRBV6-2 or TRBV6-3, the J gene TRBJ2-3, with 9 positions matching TRBD2. The germline gives CDR1 MNHEY, CDR2 SVGEGT. J was trimmed by 7 bases and V by 4 bases; bases with no gene match: 6. The CDR3 consists of 14 residues. This CDR3 is CASSSSGKGNTQYF. Partial CDR3 DNA: TGTGCCAGCAGTTCTAGCGGGAAAGGAAATACG.

This clone occurred many times. The read ends 3 residues early relative to the CDR3; the germline J gene fills the gap. V usage is TRBV30 and J usage is TRBJ2-1; tentative D call: TRBD2 (6 bases). Trimming shortened V by 5 bases and J by 9 bases, and 14 bases separated the two germline ends. The germline gives CDR1 GTSNPN, CDR2 SVGIG (reference sequence). The CDR3 consists of 12 residues. The CDR3 bases that were read are TGTGCCTGGGCCCCGGGGGTGGGTGAG. It codes for CAWAPGVGE. The whole CDR3 sequence is CAWAPGVGEQFF.

In this sample, this clone turned up many times. The missing CDR3 end, 3 residues past where the read stops, is filled in from the germline J gene. The chain uses TRBV19 and TRBJ2-3; D remains unclear. CDR1 is LNHDA and CDR2 is SQIVND in the germline V gene (reference sequence). CDR3 length: 14 amino acids. V lost 3 bases, J lost 4 bases, and 11 bases lay in between. The CDR3 DNA, read in part, is TGTGCCAGTAGTATTTATGGGCTGGCAGATACG. This gives the protein CASSIYGLADT. The CDR3 reads in full as CASSIYGLADTQYF.

This clone was picked up a small number of times. The read gets to within 3 residues of the CDR3 end, and the germline J gene fills in the rest. The J gene is TRBJ1-1, the V gene TRBV7-6; 7 positions match TRBD1. The germline gives CDR1 SGHVS, CDR2 FNYEAQ. Trimming removed 1 base from V and 6 bases from J; junction bases left unmatched: 8. The CDR3 spans 15 residues. The CDR3 sequence: CASSLGQGGGPEAFF. The sequenced CDR3 bases are TGTGCCAGCAGCTTAGGCCAGGGGGGAGGCCCTGAA.

This clone was recorded at least ten times. CDR3 DNA (partial): TGTGCCAGCACCCAACGGACAGGGATTGAA. Translation: CASTQRTGIE. The whole CDR3 sequence is CASTQRTGIEAFF. The rearrangement uses TRBV7-9 and TRBJ1-1; 8 bases fit TRBD1. The DNA ends 3 residues before the CDR3 does, and the rest of the CDR3 is filled in from the germline J gene. CDR1 is SEHNR, CDR2 FQNEAQ, per germline (reference sequence). Trimming took 7 bases from V and 7 from J; bases not matched to a gene: 8. This CDR3 is built from 13 residues.

This clone was seen repeatedly, ten times or more. Other DNA sequences in this sample translate to the same CDR3. The CDR3 region is CASSMPGLAGGAGELFF. Partial CDR3 DNA: TGTGCCAGTAGTATGCCCGGACTAGCGGGAGGGGCCGGGGAG. The chain carries TRBV19 and TRBJ2-2, with 15 nucleotides matching TRBD2. The read terminates 3 residues ahead of where the CDR3 ends, so the germline J gene completes it. V dropped 3 bases and J dropped 6; count of bases not matched to a gene: 5. This CDR3 is built from 17 residues. Germline V gene data show CDR1 as LNHDA and CDR2 as SQIVND (reference sequence).

This clone was seen a handful of times. The read terminates 3 residues ahead of where the CDR3 ends, so the germline J gene completes it. The chain uses TRBV7-2 and TRBJ2-3; 8 bases match TRBD2. There are 13 residues in the CDR3. V shed 5 bases and J 8 bases; nucleotides not matched to a gene: 6. The germline V gene encodes CDR1 SGHTA and CDR2 FQGNSA. CDR3 bases read: TGTGCCAGCAGCACAAGCGGGGGCGTTACG. It specifies CASSTSGGVT. The CDR3 in its entirety is CASSTSGGVTQYF.

This clone was detected a few times. The read halts 3 residues ahead of the CDR3 end, with the missing end drawn from the germline J gene. The V gene is TRBV19, the J gene TRBJ1-2; 8 bases are a match to TRBD1. J gave up 3 bases and V 1 base, and 4 bases lay outside the gene matches. Germline values: CDR1 LNHDA, CDR2 SQIVND (reference sequence). CDR3 length: 15 amino acids. Partial CDR3 DNA: TGTGCCAGTAGTATAGGGGGGACAGGCGACTATGGC. Its protein product is CASSIGGTGDYG. The full CDR3 sequence reads CASSIGGTGDYGYTF.

With regard to this clone: The junction differs from germline at one of its ends, possibly a read error. The read gets to within 3 residues of the CDR3 end, and the germline J gene fills in the rest. The gene calls are TRBV6-1 and TRBJ1-2, with a tentative D call TRBD1 (6 bases). The CDR3 runs 13 residues. Germline values: CDR1 MNHNS, CDR2 SASEGT. The sequenced part of the CDR3 DNA is TGTGCCAGCAGCGAAGGACAGATCTATGGC. Its translation is CASSEGQIYG. The entire CDR3 sequence reads CASSEGQIYGYTF.

This clone was observed a handful of times. The read is 3 residues too short to cover the CDR3 end, so that end is filled in from the germline J gene. This chain connects TRBV11-1 to TRBJ2-1, with 10 bases matching TRBD2. V gave up 5 bases and J gave up 6 bases; unmatched junction bases: 7. The CDR3 has 15 residues. In germline, CDR1 is SGHAT, CDR2 FQDESV (reference sequence). The CDR3: CASSPAGGFRNEQFF. The DNA read from the CDR3 is TGTGCCAGCAGCCCAGCGGGAGGGTTTCGCAATGAG. The variable domain in full, with the rest retrieved from reference TRBV11-1 and TRBJ2-1, is EAEVAQSPRYKITEKSQAVAFWCDPISGHATLYWYRQILGQGPELLVQFQDESVVDDSQLPKDRFSAERLKGVDSTLKIQPAELGDSAMYLCASSPAGGFRNEQFFGPGTRLTVL.

Of note for this clone: The observed sequence ends 3 residues before the CDR3 terminus, with the missing tail filled in from the germline J gene. The chain employs TRBV18 and TRBJ1-1, with D perhaps TRBD1 (5 bases). The CDR3 spans 13 residues. V was pared by 2 bases and J by 3 bases, with 7 bases between. Germline V gives CDR1 KGHSH, CDR2 LQKENI. The sequenced part of the CDR3 DNA is TGTGCCAGCTCACCAAGGGGCGACACTGAA. Residues: CASSPRGDTE. The full-length CDR3 reads as CASSPRGDTEAFF.

This clone was found many times. The CDR3 end falls 3 residues outside the read, so it is completed with the germline J gene. The chain carries TRBV18 and TRBJ2-7; 7 positions match TRBD1. Trimming cost V 5 bases and J 2 bases; bases outside gene matches: 15. The germline V gene encodes CDR1 KGHSH and CDR2 LQKENI. The CDR3 is 17 residues long. This CDR3 is CASSTTVTQGLTYEQYF. CDR3 bases read: TGTGCCAGCTCAACCACAGTTACACAGGGGCTAACCTACGAG.

This clone showed up many times. The read comes to an end 3 residues before the CDR3 does, leaving the germline J gene to fill in the end. V gene TRBV15 combines with J gene TRBJ2-3; 9 nucleotides line up with TRBD1. The CDR3 has 14 residues. Germline loops: CDR1 LNHNV, CDR2 YYDKDF (reference sequence). The CDR3 sequence is CATSSETGGMAQYF. The CDR3 bases that were read are TGTGCCACCAGCAGCGAGACAGGGGGGATGGCG. The full variable domain, with the rest looked up from reference TRBV15 and TRBJ2-3, is DAMVIQNPRYQVTQFGKPVTLSCSQTLNHNVMYWYQQKSSQAPKLLFHYYDKDFNNEADTPDNFQSRRPNTSFCFLDIRSPGLGDTAMYLCATSSETGGMAQYFGPGTRLTVL.

This clone is medium-sized by share. The read falls 3 residues short of the CDR3 end, and the missing part is taken from the germline J gene. The gene calls are TRBV20-1 and TRBJ1-5; tentatively, D is TRBD1 (5 bases). This CDR3 contains 13 residues. CDR1 and CDR2 from the germline V gene are DFQATT and SNEGSKA (reference sequence). Trimming took 3 bases from V and 3 from J, leaving 9 bases between them. Partial CDR3 DNA: TGCAGTGCTAGGGGGGGTGTCAATCAGCCC. This gives the protein CSARGGVNQP. From start to end, the CDR3 is CSARGGVNQPQHF.

The table lists this clone with many counts. The read is 3 residues too short to cover the CDR3 end, so that end is filled in from the germline J gene. This chain joins TRBV20-1 and TRBJ2-1; 9 bases are a match to TRBD2. The CDR3 covers 16 residues. The germline V gene has CDR1 DFQATT and CDR2 SNEGSKA (reference sequence). The V segment lost 6 bases and the J segment 2 bases; nucleotides outside the gene matches: 11. CDR3 DNA, as far as it was read: TGCAGTGCACCAGATAGCGGGAGCCCAACCTACAATGAG. It translates to CSAPDSGSPTYNE. The CDR3 in full is CSAPDSGSPTYNEQFF.